These 26 T cell receptor beta chains originate from one sample sequenced in a study of blood T cell repertoires in COVID-19. TCRdb's table, derived via immunoSEQ multiplex PCR, lists solely in-frame clones and lacks some. Of some 99,000 clones in the sample, about 81% were seen once. The sample consisted of peripheral blood. The source of these receptors is a man aged 65 to 79 with acute or convalescent COVID-19.

This clone was detected only a few times. The chain combines TRBV9 with TRBJ2-1; TRBD2 aligns across 10 bases. This CDR3 has 17 amino acids. V lost 3 bases to trimming and J lost 10 bases; unmatched junction nucleotides: 16. The germline CDR1 and CDR2 sequences are SGDLS and YYNGEE. For the CDR3, the DNA is TGTGCCAGCAGCGAGAGGATGGGAGCGGGAGGGCCGGGGGAGCAGTTCTTC. This gives the protein CASSERMGAGGPGEQFF.

The V call is TRBV5-6, the J call TRBJ2-3; D gene unclear. From germline, CDR1 is SGHDT and CDR2 YYEEEE. Between the trimmed V and J ends, which lost 4 bases and 3 bases, there was a span of 18 bases. This CDR3 contains 16 residues. The CDR3 sequence is CASSPDLIPGTDTQYF. In nucleotides, the CDR3 is TGTGCCAGCAGCCCCGACCTCATCCCCGGGACAGATACGCAGTATTTT.

The CDR3 sequence: CATSRVGGRAGSDTQYF. In DNA, the CDR3 is TGTGCCACCAGCAGAGTGGGCGGGAGGGCCGGTTCAGATACGCAGTATTTT. This chain joins TRBV15 and TRBJ2-3, with TRBD2 matching 9 bases. In germline, CDR1 is LNHNV, CDR2 YYDKDF (reference sequence). After removal of 1 base from V and 4 bases from J, the junction contained 9 bases not matched to a gene. The CDR3 is 17 amino acids.

The chain couples TRBV27 to TRBJ1-1; tentative D call: TRBD1 (5 bases). CDR3 size: 14 residues. CDR1 and CDR2 (germline): MNHEY, SMNVEV (reference sequence). Between the trimmed V and J ends, which lost 3 bases and 1 base, there was a span of 9 bases. In DNA, the CDR3 is TGTGCCAGCAGTTTGGCAGGGTGGAACACTGAAGCTTTCTTT. Its protein is CASSLAGWNTEAFF.

This clone has a single count. The chain couples TRBV29-1 to TRBJ2-7; D may be TRBD2 (5 bases). The CDR3 has 11 amino acids. V was pared by 7 bases and J by 2 bases, with 9 bases between. Germline V gene sequence: CDR1 SQVTM, CDR2 ANQGSEA. The CDR3 loop is CSAGLTYEQYF. CDR3 bases: TGCAGCGCCGGACTTACCTACGAGCAGTACTTC.

This clone occurred a few times. The V gene is TRBV9, the J gene TRBJ2-5, with TRBD1 matching 9 bases. The CDR3 extends over 14 amino acids. Trimming removed 3 bases from V and 5 bases from J; junction bases left unmatched: 5. Germline-derived CDR1 and CDR2 are SGDLS and YYNGEE. In DNA, the CDR3 is TGTGCCAGCAGCGCATACAGGGGGCGCGAGACCCAGTACTTC. It translates to CASSAYRGRETQYF. The complete variable domain, with remaining parts taken from reference TRBV9 and TRBJ2-5, reads DSGVTQTPKHLITATGQRVTLRCSPRSGDLSVYWYQQSLDQGLQFLIQYYNGEERAKGNILERFSAQQFPDLHSELNLSSLELGDSALYFCASSAYRGRETQYFGPGTRLLVL.

DNA of the CDR3: TGCGCCAGCAGTCGGACAGGGGAGACCGGGGAGCTGTTTTTT. This encodes CASSRTGETGELFF. This chain connects TRBV5-1 to TRBJ2-2; 9 bases match TRBD1. There are 14 residues in the CDR3. CDR1 SGHRS and CDR2 YFSETQ come from the germline V gene. With V trimmed by 5 bases and J by 5 bases, 4 bases remained unmatched. Using reference TRBV5-1 and TRBJ2-2 for the parts outside the CDR3, the full variable domain is KAGVTQTPRYLIKTRGQQVTLSCSPISGHRSVSWYQQTPGQGLQFLFEYFSETQRNKGNFPGRFSGRQFSNSRSEMNVSTLELGDSALYLCASSRTGETGELFFGEGSRLTVL.

The V gene is TRBV20-1, the J gene TRBJ2-5, with D unclear. The CDR3 runs to 11 residues. Looked up from germline, CDR1 is DFQATT and CDR2 is SNEGSKA (reference sequence). Trimming stripped 6 bases from V and 0 bases from J, with 5 bases between. The CDR3 reads CSAPYQETQYF. Here the CDR3 DNA reads TGCAGTGCCCCTTACCAAGAGACCCAGTACTTC.

The rearrangement uses TRBV3-1 (or the pseudogene TRBV3-2) and TRBJ1-4, with a tentative D call TRBD1 (5 bases). V lost 4 bases and J 7 bases, leaving 16 bases between the germline ends. Germline assignment: CDR1 LGHDT and CDR2 YNNKEL (reference sequence). The CDR3 runs to 15 residues. CDR3 amino acids: CASSLRSGGREKLFF. CDR3 nucleotide sequence: TGTGCCAGCAGCCTCCGATCGGGGGGTCGTGAAAAACTGTTTTTT.

This sequence joins TRBV15 and TRBJ2-7; unclear D gene. V shed 0 bases and J shed 1 base, with 7 bases lying between them. The CDR3 runs to 14 residues. CDR1 is LNHNV and CDR2 is YYDKDF in the germline V gene (reference sequence). The CDR3 nucleotides read TGTGCCACCAGCAGAGACTACCTTTCCTACGAGCAGTACTTC. Amino acid sequence: CATSRDYLSYEQYF.

This rearrangement joins TRBV5-1 to TRBJ2-7; 10 positions agree with TRBD1. CDR3 length: 15 residues. V gave up 4 bases and J gave up 0 bases; unmatched junction bases: 4. Germline lookup yields CDR1 SGHRS and CDR2 YFSETQ. The CDR3 here is CASSKGQGNSYEQYF. The CDR3 nucleotides are TGCGCCAGCAGCAAGGGACAGGGGAACTCCTACGAGCAGTACTTC.

This clone was found once. Within the sample, other DNA sequences also encode this same CDR3. The rearrangement links TRBV2 to TRBJ2-7; D ambiguous. The germline V and J ends were trimmed by 4 bases and 4 bases, with 8 bases remaining between them. CDR1 is SNHLY and CDR2 is FYNNEI in the germline V gene. The CDR3 sequence is 12 residues long. The CDR3 DNA follows: TGTGCCAGCAGTGTGCGCGGTTACGAGCAGTACTTC. It specifies CASSVRGYEQYF.

The chain links TRBV16 to TRBJ2-7, with a tentative D call TRBD1 (6 bases). The length of the CDR3 is 14 residues. V lost 2 bases and J 2 bases, leaving 10 bases between the germline ends. Germline CDR1 KGHSY, CDR2 FQNENV. CDR3: CASSQHRVPYEQYF. The CDR3 coding sequence is TGTGCCAGCAGCCAACACAGGGTACCCTACGAGCAGTACTTC.

This clone turned up a few times. This sequence joins TRBV30 and TRBJ2-5; TRBD2 agrees at 12 bases. The CDR3 runs 13 residues. Trimming took 8 bases from V and 5 from J; bases not matched to a gene: 6. Germline V gene lookup returns CDR1 GTSNPN and CDR2 SVGIG (reference sequence). CDR3 DNA: TGTGCCCAACTAGCGGGAGGATACGAGACCCAGTACTTC. Translated: CAQLAGGYETQYF. The full variable domain, completed using reference TRBV30 and TRBJ2-5, is SQTIHQWPATLVQPVGSPLSLECTVEGTSNPNLYWYRQAAGRGLQLLFYSVGIGQISSEVPQNLSASRPQDRQFILSSKKLLLSDSGFYLCAQLAGGYETQYFGPGTRLLVL.

The chain has TRBV7-2 and TRBJ1-5; D perhaps matches TRBD1 (6 bases). This CDR3 contains 17 residues. From germline, CDR1 is SGHTA and CDR2 FQGNSA. Trimming stripped 4 bases from V and 2 bases from J, with 18 bases between. Written as DNA, the CDR3 is TGTGCCAGCAGCTCGACCAACCAGGGGTGGGGCAATCAGCCCCAGCATTTT. Its translation is CASSSTNQGWGNQPQHF.

The chain combines TRBV30 with TRBJ1-1; D is perhaps TRBD1 (5 bases). This CDR3 has 14 amino acids. With 3 bases removed from V and 1 base from J, the gap between germline ends came to 12 bases. CDR1 and CDR2 from the germline V gene are GTSNPN and SVGIG (reference sequence). The CDR3 loop is CAWRAGLRNTEAFF. In nucleotides, the CDR3 is TGTGCCTGGAGGGCGGGACTGAGGAACACTGAAGCTTTCTTT.

The chain uses TRBV27 and TRBJ2-3; 8 bases are shared with TRBD2. V lost 6 bases to trimming and J lost 2 bases; unmatched junction nucleotides: 4. CDR1 is MNHEY and CDR2 is SMNVEV in the germline V gene (reference sequence). This CDR3 has 14 residues. CDR3 loop: CASRGTRLTDTQYF. The CDR3 DNA reads TGTGCCAGCAGGGGGACTAGGCTCACAGATACGCAGTATTTT.

This clone was seen just once. This chain joins TRBV20-1 and TRBJ2-7; 9 bases are a match to TRBD1. The V and J ends lost 7 bases and 7 bases, in that order; junction bases with no gene match: 5. The V gene's germline CDR1 is DFQATT and CDR2 SNEGSKA (reference sequence). This CDR3 is 11 amino acids long. CDR3 sequence: CSGDRVREQYF. In DNA form, the CDR3 reads TGCAGTGGGGACAGGGTAAGAGAGCAGTACTTC.

This clone was recorded a few times. The CDR3 nucleotides read TGTGCCAGCAGCTCTAGCGGGGAGGAGACCCAGTACTTC. Translated: CASSSSGEETQYF. The gene calls are TRBV11-1 and TRBJ2-5; 9 positions agree with TRBD2. The CDR3 loop spans 13 amino acids. Germline assignment: CDR1 SGHAT and CDR2 FQDESV (reference sequence). Unmatched junction bases numbered 2, after V lost 4 bases and J lost 5 bases.

This chain connects TRBV7-9 to TRBJ1-2; 7 bases line up with TRBD1. The CDR3 length is 12 residues. V trimming: 5 bases; J trimming: 9 bases; junction bases outside the gene matches: 6. Germline assignment: CDR1 SEHNR and CDR2 FQNEAQ (reference sequence). CDR3 sequence (DNA): TGTGCCAGCAGCCTTCAGACAGGGAGCTACACCTTC. Translating it yields CASSLQTGSYTF.

The chain carries TRBV11-3 and TRBJ2-2; a weak D match, TRBD1 (7 bases). The CDR3 has 14 residues. V lost 4 bases, J lost 7 bases, and 13 bases lay in between. Germline V CDR1 and CDR2: SGHNT, YENEEA. CDR3 DNA sequence: TGTGCCAGCAGCTATACGCGGGACAGCGGGGAGCTGTTTTTT. Translated, it gives CASSYTRDSGELFF.

The chain is built from TRBV28 and TRBJ2-7; TRBD1 aligns across 9 bases. Trimming at V came to 4 bases and at J to 4 bases, leaving 5 bases not matched to a gene. The germline V gene encodes CDR1 MDHEN and CDR2 SYDVKM. The CDR3 totals 14 residues. This CDR3 is CASSSTGGAYEQYF. In nucleotides, the CDR3 is TGTGCCAGCAGTTCCACAGGGGGCGCTTACGAGCAGTACTTC.

CDR3 sequence: CASSPSGDEQYF. The CDR3 DNA reads as TGTGCCAGCTCACCATCAGGGGACGAGCAGTACTTC. The chain links TRBV18 to TRBJ2-7; a weak D match, TRBD1 (6 bases). CDR3 length equals 12 residues. CDR1 KGHSH and CDR2 LQKENI come from the germline V gene. V dropped 2 bases and J dropped 5 bases, with 7 bases sitting between them.

The chain uses TRBV29-1 and TRBJ1-2; maybe TRBD1 (5 bases). From germline, CDR1 is SQVTM and CDR2 ANQGSEA. V was trimmed by 5 bases and J by 2 bases, leaving 9 bases between them. This CDR3 contains 12 residues. The CDR3 DNA reads TGCAGCGTTCAGGGTTCGAACTATGGCTACACCTTC. Translated, it gives CSVQGSNYGYTF. Combining the CDR3 with reference TRBV29-1 and TRBJ1-2 gives the whole variable domain SAVISQKPSRDICQRGTSLTIQCQVDSQVTMMFWYRQQPGQSLTLIATANQGSEATYESGFVIDKFPISRPNLTFSTLTVSNMSPEDSSIYLCSVQGSNYGYTFGSGTRLTVV.

The chain is built from TRBV7-2 and TRBJ1-2; 8 bases align to TRBD1. V gave up 5 bases and J gave up 2 bases; unmatched junction bases: 10. The CDR3 has 16 residues. Germline CDR1 is SGHTA and CDR2 is FQGNSA. The CDR3 spells CASSPAAGGLNYGYTF. The CDR3, as DNA: TGTGCCAGCAGCCCTGCCGCAGGGGGCTTGAACTATGGCTACACCTTC.

The CDR3 reads CASSRVRNTGELFF. CDR3 DNA: TGTGCCAGCAGTAGAGTAAGAAACACCGGGGAGCTGTTTTTT. This chain uses TRBV7-3 with TRBJ2-2; D is undetermined. The CDR3 extends over 14 amino acids. CDR1 and CDR2 (germline): SGHTA, FQGTGA. Trimming pared 6 bases from V and 2 bases from J, leaving 10 bases between. Based on the CDR3 plus reference TRBV7-3 and TRBJ2-2, the full variable domain is GAGVSQTPSNKVTEKGKYVELRCDPISGHTALYWYRQSLGQGPEFLIYFQGTGAADDSGLPNDRFFAVRPEGSVSTLKIQRTERGDSAVYLCASSRVRNTGELFFGEGSRLTVL.